This T cell receptor (beta chain) was identified during a study of naive CD8 T cells in extremely preterm neonates. Without labor or membrane rupture, elective cesareans at roughly 37-41 weeks supplied term cord blood. Sorting kept Annexin V-negative CD3+CD8+CD45RA+CCR7+ naive T cells. Comment on this clone: Its target is unknown.

Study-wide points: Productive template counts varied among preterm samples, a noted limitation. Preterm CDR3s were shorter than older groups', with fewer N additions and less trimming.

The assay was immunoSEQ multiplex PCR, and TCRdb's table has in-frame clones only and misses some. The data contain approximately 7,500 clones, 95% to 98% of them singletons. Sequencing was carried out using naive CD8+ T cells from cord blood. This TCR was sampled from a newborn in good health.

In DNA form, the CDR3 reads TGCGCCAGCATTGGACTAGTCACAGATACGCAGTATTTT. This translates into CASIGLVTDTQYF. The chain recombines TRBV10-2 with TRBJ2-3, with 7 bases that match TRBD2. The CDR3 contains 13 residues. Per germline, CDR1 WSHSY and CDR2 SAAADI. V shed 7 bases, J shed 2 bases, and the junction held 3 bases outside the gene matches.